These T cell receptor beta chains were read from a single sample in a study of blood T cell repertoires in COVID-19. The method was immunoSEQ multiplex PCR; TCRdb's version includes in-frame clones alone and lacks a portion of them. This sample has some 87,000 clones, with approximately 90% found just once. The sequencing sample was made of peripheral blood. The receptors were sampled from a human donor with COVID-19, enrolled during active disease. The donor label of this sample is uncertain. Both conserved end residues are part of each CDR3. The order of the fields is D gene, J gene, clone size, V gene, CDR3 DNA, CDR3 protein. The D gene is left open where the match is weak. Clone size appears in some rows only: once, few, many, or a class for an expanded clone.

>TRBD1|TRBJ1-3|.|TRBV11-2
TGTGCCAGCAGCTTGGACAGGGGAGTAACTGGAAACACCATATATTTT
CASSLDRGVTGNTIYF
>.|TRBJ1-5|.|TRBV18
TGTGCCAGCTCACCACAGGCACAGGTCTATCAGCCCCAGCATTTT
CASSPQAQVYQPQHF
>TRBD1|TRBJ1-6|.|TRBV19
TGTGCCAGTAGTACAAGATCAGGGGGGATTTCACCCCTCCACTTT
CASSTRSGGISPLHF
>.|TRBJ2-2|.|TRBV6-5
TGTGCCAGCACTAAACTCGGAGTGACCGGGGAGCTGTTTTTT
CASTKLGVTGELFF
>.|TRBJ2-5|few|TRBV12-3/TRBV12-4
TGTGCCAGCAGTTCCCAGGGGACCCAGTACTTC
CASSSQGTQYF
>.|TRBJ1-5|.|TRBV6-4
TGTGCCAGCAGCCCCGAAAGAATCGGTCAGCCCCAGCATTTT
CASSPERIGQPQHF
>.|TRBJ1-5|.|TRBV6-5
TGTGCCAGCAGTCCCCTCGGGGGTAGCAATCAGCCCCAGCATTTT
CASSPLGGSNQPQHF
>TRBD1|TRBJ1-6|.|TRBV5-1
TGCGCCAGCAGCTTGGCCGGGACAGGGGATTCACCCCTCCACTTT
CASSLAGTGDSPLHF
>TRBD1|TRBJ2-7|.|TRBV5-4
TGTGCCAGCAGCCTTGGGACAGGCTACGAGCAGTACTTC
CASSLGTGYEQYF
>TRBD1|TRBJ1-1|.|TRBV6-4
TGTGCCAGCGGACAGGGTGGGAACACTGAAGCTTTCTTT
CASGQGGNTEAFF
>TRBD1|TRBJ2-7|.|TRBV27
TGTGCCAGCAGGGTCAACCCGACAGGGGGCTCCAGCCTCTACGAGCAGTACTTC
CASRVNPTGGSSLYEQYF
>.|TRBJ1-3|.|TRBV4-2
TGTGCCAGCAGCCATGAGATAACCTCTGGAAACACCATATATTTT
CASSHEITSGNTIYF
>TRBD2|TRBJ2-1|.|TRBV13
TGTGCCAGCAGCCCCCTAGCGGGAAACTCCTACAATGAGCAGTTCTTC
CASSPLAGNSYNEQFF
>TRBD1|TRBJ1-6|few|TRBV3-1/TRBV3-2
TGTGCCAGCAGCCAACCACAGGGGCTTGGTTCACCCCTCCACTTT
CASSQPQGLGSPLHF
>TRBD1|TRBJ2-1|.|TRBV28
TGTGCCAGCAGTTTATTTGGACAGGTAAACAATGAGCAGTTCTTC
CASSLFGQVNNEQFF
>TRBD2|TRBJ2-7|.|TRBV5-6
TGTGCCAGCAGCTTGGCGGCGGTCCCTAGCGGGCAGTACTTC
CASSLAAVPSGQYF
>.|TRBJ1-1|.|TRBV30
TGTGCCTGGGACAAGGGGGGGGGAGGCACTGAAGCTTTCTTT
CAWDKGGGGTEAFF
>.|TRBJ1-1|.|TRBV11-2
TGTGCCAGCAGCTTAGATTCGTCCAGGGGCTCGGCTTTCTTT
CASSLDSSRGSAFF
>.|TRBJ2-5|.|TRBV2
TGTGCCAGCAGTGGTCGATCAGCGGCCCAAGAGACCCAGTACTTC
CASSGRSAAQETQYF
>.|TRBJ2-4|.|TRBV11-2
TGTGCCAGCAGCAGAGACAGAGAAATAGCCAAAAACATTCAGTACTTC
CASSRDREIAKNIQYF
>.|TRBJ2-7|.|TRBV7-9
TGTGCCAGCAGCCTCCGGGACTCCCCCTCCTACGAGCAGTACTTC
CASSLRDSPSYEQYF
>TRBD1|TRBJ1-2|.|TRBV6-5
TGTGCCAGCAGTAACAGGGGGCTCGCGGGCTACACCTTC
CASSNRGLAGYTF
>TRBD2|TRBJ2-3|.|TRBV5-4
TGTGCCAGCAGCTTAGGACTAGCGGGGGACACAGATACGCAGTATTTT
CASSLGLAGDTDTQYF
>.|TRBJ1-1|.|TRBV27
TGTGCCAGCAGTTTACGCCCGGGGTTTGGGACTGAAGCTTTCTTT
CASSLRPGFGTEAFF
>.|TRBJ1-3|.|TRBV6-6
TGTGCCAGCAGTAATAGGGGCGCTGGAAACACCATATATTTT
CASSNRGAGNTIYF
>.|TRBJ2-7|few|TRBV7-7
TGTGCTAGCAGCCCAAACTTAGACACACCCGAGCAGTACTTC
CASSPNLDTPEQYF
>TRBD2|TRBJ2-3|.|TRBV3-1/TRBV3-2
TGTGCCAGCAGCCAAGAATTGGCGCTAGCGGGGGCAACAGATACGCAGTATTTT
CASSQELALAGATDTQYF
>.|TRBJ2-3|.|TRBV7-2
TGTGCCAGCAGCTTAACTCCGGACATCACAGATACGCAGTATTTT
CASSLTPDITDTQYF
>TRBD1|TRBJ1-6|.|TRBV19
TGTGCCAGTAGGGTGACAGGGTCTAATTCACCCCTCCACTTT
CASRVTGSNSPLHF
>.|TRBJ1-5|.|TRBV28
TGTGCCAGCAGTTTGTCCGCCAGGGTGGGGATTCAGCCCCAGCATTTT
CASSLSARVGIQPQHF
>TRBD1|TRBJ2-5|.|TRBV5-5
TGTGCCAGCAGTACCGACAGGGTTGAGACCCAGTACTTC
CASSTDRVETQYF
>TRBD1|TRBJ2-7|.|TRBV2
TGTGCCAGCAGTCCGGGACAGGAAACCTACGAGCAGTACTTC
CASSPGQETYEQYF
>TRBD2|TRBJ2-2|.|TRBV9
TGTGCCAGCAGCGTAGTGAGCGGGGGGGCCGCGAACACCGGGGAGCTGTTTTTT
CASSVVSGGAANTGELFF
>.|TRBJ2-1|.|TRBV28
TGTGCCAGCAGACCTCAGGACAATGAGCAGTTCTTC
CASRPQDNEQFF
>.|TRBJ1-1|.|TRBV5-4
TGTGCCAGCAGCCCGATCGACAGGAACACTGAAGCTTTCTTT
CASSPIDRNTEAFF
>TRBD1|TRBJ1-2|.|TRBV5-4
TGTGCCAGCAGCTTCCCAGGGGGGGGCTACACCTTC
CASSFPGGGYTF
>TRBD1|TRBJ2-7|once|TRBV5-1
TGCGCCAGCAGCGTCGGGGACAGCTCCTACGAGCAGTACTTC
CASSVGDSSYEQYF